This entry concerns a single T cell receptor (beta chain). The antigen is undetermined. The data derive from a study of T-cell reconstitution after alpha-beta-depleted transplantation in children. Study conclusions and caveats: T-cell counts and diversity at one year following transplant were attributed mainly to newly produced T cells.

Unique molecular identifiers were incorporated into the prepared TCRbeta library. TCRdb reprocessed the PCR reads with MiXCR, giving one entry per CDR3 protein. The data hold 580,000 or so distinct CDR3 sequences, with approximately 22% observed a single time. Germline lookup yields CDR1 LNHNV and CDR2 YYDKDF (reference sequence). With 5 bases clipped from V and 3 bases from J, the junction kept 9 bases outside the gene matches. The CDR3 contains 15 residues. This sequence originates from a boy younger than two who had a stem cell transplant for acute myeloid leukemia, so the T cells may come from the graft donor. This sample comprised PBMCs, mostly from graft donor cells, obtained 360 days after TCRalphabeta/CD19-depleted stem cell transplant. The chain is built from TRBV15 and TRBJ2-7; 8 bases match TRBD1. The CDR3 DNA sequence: TGTGCCACCAGCCCTCGGACAGGGAGTCGCTACGAGCAGTACTTC. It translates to CATSPRTGSRYEQYF.